What follows are 18 T cell receptor beta chains derived from one specimen sequenced in a study of blood T cell repertoires in COVID-19. Using immunoSEQ multiplex PCR, the repertoire was profiled, and TCRdb retains in-frame clones only, with some absent. The table lists 86,000 or so clones, around 86% of them singletons. The specimen was peripheral blood. The receptors were sampled from a man aged 50 to 59 with active or convalescent COVID-19.

The chain employs TRBV28 and TRBJ2-7; perhaps TRBD1 as D (6 bases). V shed 10 bases and J shed 2 bases, with 18 bases lying between them. The CDR3 length is 14 residues. CDR1 MDHEN and CDR2 SYDVKM come from the germline V gene. The CDR3 DNA is TGTGCCACCCAGAGGGACAACGAACCCTACGAGCAGTACTTC. It codes for CATQRDNEPYEQYF.

This chain links TRBV3-1 (or the pseudogene TRBV3-2) with TRBJ2-5; TRBD2 matches 12 bases. Losses at the gene ends were 0 bases for V and 7 bases for J; bases not matched to a gene: 6. CDR3 length: 16 amino acids. The V gene's germline CDR1 is LGHDT and CDR2 YNNKEL (reference sequence). The CDR3 nucleotides read TGTGCCAGCAGCCAAGATTCTAGCGGGGGGGCCCGGACCCAGTACTTC. It translates to CASSQDSSGGARTQYF.

This chain joins TRBV28 and TRBJ2-1, with 9 bases fitting TRBD1. J gave up 5 bases and V 4 bases, and 9 bases lay outside the gene matches. Germline-derived CDR1 and CDR2 are MDHEN and SYDVKM. There are 16 residues in the CDR3. The CDR3 coding sequence is TGTGCCAGCAGTTCCGCCGGGACAGGGTTTCACAATGAGCAGTTCTTC. Protein sequence: CASSSAGTGFHNEQFF.

This sequence joins TRBV5-1 and TRBJ1-1; D perhaps matches TRBD1 (5 bases). V shed 2 bases and J shed 0 bases, with 8 bases lying between them. In germline, CDR1 is SGHRS, CDR2 YFSETQ. The CDR3 covers 14 residues. CDR3 nucleotides: TGCGCCAGCAGCTTTAAAGGGGTGAACACTGAAGCTTTCTTT. Translating it yields CASSFKGVNTEAFF.

The chain has TRBV29-1 and TRBJ1-1, with no clear D. The CDR3 has 14 residues. Trimming removed 6 bases at V and 0 bases at J, with 14 bases between. Germline-derived CDR1 and CDR2 are SQVTM and ANQGSEA. Here the CDR3 reads CSVRGGPLNTEAFF. The CDR3 nucleotides read TGCAGCGTCCGGGGAGGACCCCTGAACACTGAAGCTTTCTTT.

V gene TRBV18 combines with J gene TRBJ2-7; 12 bases line up with TRBD1. J lost 7 bases, V lost 3 bases, and 4 bases had no gene match. The CDR3 is made up of 14 amino acids. CDR1 and CDR2 (germline): KGHSH, LQKENI. In nucleotides, the CDR3 is TGTGCCAGCTCACCCGGGACAGGGGGCAGGGAGCAGTACTTC. Residues: CASSPGTGGREQYF.

The J gene is TRBJ1-3, the V gene TRBV6-6, with no clear D. Trimming took off 5 bases at V and 0 bases at J, with 14 bases between the two ends. The germline CDR1 and CDR2 sequences are MNHNY and SVGAGI (reference sequence). The CDR3 sequence is 16 residues long. DNA of the CDR3: TGTGCCAGCAGTCGTTCAGGACTCAGCTCTGGAAACACCATATATTTT. Translated: CASSRSGLSSGNTIYF.

V is TRBV19 and J is TRBJ1-4, with 9 bases matching TRBD1. Trimming removed 4 bases from V and 4 bases from J; junction bases left unmatched: 4. The CDR3 has 15 residues. The germline gives CDR1 LNHDA, CDR2 SQIVND (reference sequence). The CDR3 sequence is CASSTPGQGNEKLFF. DNA of the CDR3: TGTGCCAGTAGTACCCCGGGACAGGGTAATGAAAAACTGTTTTTT.

The sample holds a few counts of this clone. The V and J genes are TRBV11-2 and TRBJ1-2; possible D gene TRBD1, 6 bases. The V and J ends lost 0 bases and 8 bases respectively, with 13 bases between them. The length of the CDR3 is 14 residues. CDR1 is SGHAT and CDR2 is FQNNGV in the germline V gene. The CDR3: CASSLDRETGGYTF. CDR3 nucleotide sequence: TGTGCCAGCAGCTTAGACCGTGAGACAGGCGGCTACACCTTC.

V gene TRBV7-9 combines with J gene TRBJ1-3; possible D gene TRBD1, 6 bases. Germline CDR1 reads SEHNR; CDR2 reads FQNEAQ (reference sequence). The V and J ends lost 3 bases and 0 bases respectively, with 12 bases between them. The CDR3 is 16 amino acids. The CDR3 sequence: CASSFPGQSSGNTIYF. The CDR3 DNA follows: TGTGCCAGCAGCTTCCCAGGACAGAGCTCTGGAAACACCATATATTTT.

V and J are TRBV27 and TRBJ1-1, with 7 bases matching TRBD1. The CDR3 spans 15 residues. Germline loops: CDR1 MNHEY, CDR2 SMNVEV (reference sequence). V dropped 7 bases and J dropped 4; count of bases not matched to a gene: 12. The CDR3 sequence is CASTPGQGVSTEAFF. Here the CDR3 DNA reads TGTGCCAGCACCCCGGGGCAGGGGGTTTCCACTGAAGCTTTCTTT.

The J gene is TRBJ1-5, the V gene TRBV9, with 9 positions matching TRBD1. This CDR3 has 14 amino acids. Trimming removed 2 bases from V and 4 bases from J; junction bases left unmatched: 1. Per the germline V gene, CDR1 is SGDLS and CDR2 is YYNGEE. This CDR3 is CASSVGQGNQPQHF. CDR3 sequence (DNA): TGTGCCAGCAGCGTTGGACAGGGGAATCAGCCCCAGCATTTT.

This chain links TRBV7-8 with TRBJ1-2; TRBD1 is a possible D gene (5 bases). V lost 0 bases and J 4 bases, leaving 9 bases between the germline ends. CDR1 and CDR2 from the germline V gene are SGHVS and FQNEAQ. The CDR3 has 14 amino acids. CDR3 protein: CASSLASQVYGYTF. The CDR3 region has the DNA TGTGCCAGCAGCTTAGCGTCACAGGTCTATGGCTACACCTTC.

V and J are TRBV18 and TRBJ1-1, with D possibly matching TRBD1 (5 bases). The CDR3 totals 13 residues. Trimming removed 3 bases at V and 7 bases at J, with 12 bases between. In germline, CDR1 is KGHSH, CDR2 LQKENI. CDR3 amino acids: CASSPPTGFEAFF. CDR3 DNA sequence: TGTGCCAGCTCACCCCCTACAGGTTTTGAAGCTTTCTTT.

Here the CDR3 DNA reads TGTGCCAGTAGTATAGGGGGACACCGAAGCAATCAGCCCCAGCATTTT. Translated, it gives CASSIGGHRSNQPQHF. The chain carries TRBV19 and TRBJ1-5; possible D gene TRBD1, 6 bases. The length of the CDR3 is 16 residues. The germline gives CDR1 LNHDA, CDR2 SQIVND (reference sequence). The V end lost 1 base, the J end lost 1 base, and 11 bases lay between the germline ends.

The chain is built from TRBV27 and TRBJ2-1; D may be TRBD1 (6 bases). The V end was cut by 2 bases, the J end by 4 bases, with 9 bases between. The CDR3 spans 14 residues. Germline CDR1 and CDR2: MNHEY and SMNVEV (reference sequence). The CDR3 reads CASSLQGSYNEQFF. As DNA, the CDR3 is TGTGCCAGCAGTTTACAGGGGTCATACAATGAGCAGTTCTTC.

The chain carries TRBV10-2 and TRBJ1-4; D perhaps matches TRBD1 (6 bases). CDR1 is WSHSY, CDR2 SAAADI, per germline. The CDR3 has 14 amino acids. Trimming removed 4 bases at V and 7 bases at J, with 13 bases between. The DNA for the CDR3 is TGCGCCAGCAGTGCAGGTCAGGGGCGTGAAAAACTGTTTTTT. Amino acid sequence: CASSAGQGREKLFF.

This chain uses TRBV20-1 with TRBJ1-2; no definite D call. The CDR3 consists of 11 residues. Germline lookup yields CDR1 DFQATT and CDR2 SNEGSKA (reference sequence). V was clipped by 7 bases and J by 3 bases, with 9 bases between them. CDR3 protein: CSGAGDYGYTF. CDR3 sequence (DNA): TGCAGTGGGGCCGGGGACTATGGCTACACCTTC.